The sequence of this T cell receptor beta chain was determined in a study of blood T cell repertoires in COVID-19. Across the study: Collection of acute and convalescent COVID-19 samples took place in the United States, Italy and Spain.

The table came from immunoSEQ multiplex PCR; TCRdb's copy has only in-frame clones and leaves some out. The sample records about 200,000 clones, about nine tenths being singletons. After removal of 6 bases from V and 0 bases from J, the junction contained 9 bases not matched to a gene. This CDR3 has 17 residues. The V gene's germline CDR1 is SQVTM and CDR2 ANQGSEA. Sequencing was carried out using peripheral blood. This clonotype was obtained from a woman aged 70-85 years with acute or convalescent COVID-19. The chain joins TRBV29-1 to TRBJ2-1; TRBD2 agrees at 12 bases. CDR3 sequence: CSVRGLAGPSSYNEQFF. The DNA for the CDR3 is TGCAGCGTCCGCGGACTAGCGGGACCTAGCTCCTACAATGAGCAGTTCTTC.